Sequencing of this TCR beta chain was carried out in a study of beta chain features in type 1 diabetes. Per the germline V gene, CDR1 is SNHLY and CDR2 is FYNNEI. The CDR3 totals 14 residues. Trimming removed 1 base from V and 1 base from J, with 7 bases in between. The investigators reverse transcribed all of the isolated RNA, so they sequenced expressed TCRB transcripts. Only in-frame clones appear in the TCRdb table, and some are missing; sequencing was by immunoSEQ multiplex PCR. The data contain under 300,000 clones, 27% of them singletons. V and J are TRBV2 and TRBJ1-2, with TRBD1 as a possible D gene (5 bases). The source is a man aged 30 to 45 in good health. The specimen sequenced was central memory CD4+ T cells from blood. The CDR3 loop reads CASSEVTVNYGYTF. In DNA, the CDR3 is TGTGCCAGCAGTGAAGTGACAGTTAACTATGGCTACACCTTC.